The 25 T cell receptor delta chains in this list originate from one sample, sequenced in a study of Vδ1+ human thymocytes. Study-level findings and limits: Thymic TRG and TRD repertoires appeared highly polyclonal.

The template was reverse-transcribed extracted RNA. Pooled V-gene forward primers with one constant-region reverse primer generated the CDR3 amplicons by multiplex PCR. TCRdb re-called the multiplex PCR reads through CATT. Among 22,000 or so delta-chain clones listed, more than 8% were seen once. The antigens for these receptors are not known. What was sequenced was Vdelta1+ gamma-delta thymocytes from the thymus. Subset of the sample: FACS-sorted CD3+ TCRalphabeta- TCRVdelta1+ TCRVdelta2- thymocytes. These TCRs come from a child under two years old who had congenital heart surgery.

The sample holds a few counts of this clone. The chain uses TRDV1 and TRDJ1; D is possibly TRDD3 (5 bases). This CDR3 comprises 18 residues. Per the germline V gene, CDR1 is TSWWSYY and CDR2 is QGS. The V end lost 2 bases, the J end lost 7 bases, and 26 bases lay between the germline ends. CDR3 DNA: TGTGCTCTTGGGGAAAGAAAACGACACTGGACACTTAACGGTAAACTCATCTTT. This sequence encodes CALGERKRHWTLNGKLIF.

In its sample, this clone is medium-sized. V usage is TRDV2 and J usage is TRDJ2; TRDD3 matches 10 bases. After removal of 6 bases from V and 7 bases from J, the junction contained 19 bases not matched to a gene. The CDR3 consists of 18 residues. CDR1 is GEAIGNYY and CDR2 is EKD in the germline V gene. The CDR3 nucleotides read TGTGCCTGTCTCCAGGGGGGATACGCGGACAAACGACAAGCACAACTCTTCTTT. Its translation is CACLQGGYADKRQAQLFF.

The J gene is TRDJ1, the V gene TRDV1, with TRDD2 identical over 7 bases. V gave up 3 bases and J gave up 7 bases; unmatched junction bases: 11. Germline CDR1 reads TSWWSYY; CDR2 reads QGS. CDR3 length equals 15 residues. CDR3 residues: CALGDILPGGPKLIF. The CDR3 DNA reads as TGTGCTCTTGGGGACATCCTTCCTGGAGGCCCTAAACTCATCTTT.

This clone was seen more than once but under ten times. This chain links TRDV1 with TRDJ1; weak D call: TRDD3 (10 bases). V dropped 2 bases and J dropped 2 bases, with 30 bases sitting between them. Germline CDR1 and CDR2: TSWWSYY and QGS. CDR3 length: 21 residues. The CDR3 spells CALGENAFLHNWGIETDKLIF. The CDR3 region has the DNA TGTGCTCTTGGGGAAAACGCCTTCCTACATAACTGGGGGATTGAGACCGATAAACTCATCTTT.

The genes are TRDV1 and TRDJ1; the match to TRDD3 covers 7 bases. This CDR3 has 18 residues. The V and J ends lost 3 bases and 1 base, in that order; junction bases with no gene match: 14. The V gene's germline CDR1 is TSWWSYY and CDR2 QGS. The CDR3 DNA is TGTGCTCTTGGGGACACAATCCTCGGGGGATGTACCACCGATAAACTCATCTTT. This gives the protein CALGDTILGGCTTDKLIF.

This clone has only a few counts. The chain has TRDV1 and TRDJ2; 10 nucleotides align to TRDD3. The CDR3 length is 22 residues. Trimming took 1 base from V and 0 from J; bases not matched to a gene: 17. The germline V gene has CDR1 TSWWSYY and CDR2 QGS. CDR3 region: CALGEQGPSLWGITALTAQLFF. The CDR3 DNA reads as TGTGCTCTTGGGGAACAGGGTCCTTCTCTCTGGGGGATAACCGCTTTGACAGCACAACTCTTCTTT.

This clone was found a few times. V usage is TRAV29/DV5 and J usage is TRDJ1; TRDD3 matches at 8 bases. This CDR3 has 14 residues. V gave up 7 bases and J gave up 2 bases; unmatched junction bases: 10. Germline lookup yields CDR1 NSMFDY and CDR2 ISSIKDK. The CDR3 bases are TGTGCATCCCGGGATACGCGTAGGACCGATAAACTCATCTTT. Protein product: CASRDTRRTDKLIF.

In this sample, this clone turned up a few times. The chain recombines TRDV2 with TRDJ1, with 9 bases identical to TRDD3. J was trimmed by 0 bases and V by 1 base; bases with no gene match: 29. CDR3 length: 24 amino acids. From germline, CDR1 is GEAIGNYY and CDR2 EKD. The CDR3 sequence: CACDTGRVVHSTGGNMGYTDKLIF. The CDR3 nucleotides read TGTGCCTGTGACACGGGACGGGTTGTCCACTCTACTGGGGGAAACATGGGGTACACCGATAAACTCATCTTT.

This chain joins TRDV1 and TRDJ1; 10 bases match TRDD3. The germline V gene has CDR1 TSWWSYY and CDR2 QGS. The ends lost 3 bases at V and 0 bases at J; junction bases unmatched: 13. The CDR3 extends over 19 amino acids. Here the CDR3 reads CALGERLCGGYPYTDKLIF. Here the CDR3 DNA reads TGTGCTCTTGGGGAGCGATTATGTGGGGGATACCCGTACACCGATAAACTCATCTTT.

The V gene is TRDV1, the J gene TRDJ1, with 10 bases aligning to TRDD3. The CDR3 length is 16 residues. The V gene's germline CDR1 is TSWWSYY and CDR2 QGS. With 9 bases clipped from V and 2 bases from J, the junction kept 12 bases outside the gene matches. CDR3 region: CALGDPVLGDTDKLIF. DNA of the CDR3: TGTGCTCTCGGAGATCCTGTACTGGGGGATACCGATAAACTCATCTTT.

This clone occurred a few times. The chain employs TRDV1 and TRDJ1; 11 bases match TRDD3. CDR1 and CDR2 from the germline V gene are TSWWSYY and QGS. The junction had 18 bases not matched to a gene; V was cut back by 0 bases and J by 3 bases. This CDR3 is 21 amino acids long. DNA of the CDR3: TGTGCTCTTGGGGAACTAAAGTATTCGGTCGACTGGGGGATAATACCCGATAAACTCATCTTT. It codes for CALGELKYSVDWGIIPDKLIF.

The V call is TRDV1, the J call TRDJ1, with 13 bases fitting TRDD3. TCRdb does not report a J gene; here it was assigned by matching the DNA to germline references. In germline, CDR1 is TSWWSYY, CDR2 QGS. This CDR3 is 16 amino acids long. The V gene end was trimmed by 5 bases and the J gene end by 2 bases; junction bases not matched to a gene: 5. CDR3 DNA sequence: TGTGCTCTTGGGATTACTGGGGGATACGAGACCGATAAACTCATCTTT. It yields the protein CALGITGGYETDKLIF.

V usage is TRDV1 and J usage is TRDJ1; TRDD3 matches 12 bases. Losses at the gene ends were 2 bases for V and 0 bases for J; bases not matched to a gene: 22. The CDR3 is made up of 23 amino acids. Germline V gene sequence: CDR1 TSWWSYY, CDR2 QGS. The CDR3 loop reads CALGEVPSGGAWGIRKYTDKLIF. In nucleotides, the CDR3 is TGTGCTCTTGGGGAAGTCCCTTCGGGTGGAGCCTGGGGGATACGCAAATACACCGATAAACTCATCTTT.

The chain links TRDV1 to TRDJ1, with 7 nucleotides matching TRDD3. V shed 2 bases and J 6 bases; nucleotides not matched to a gene: 15. The V gene's germline CDR1 is TSWWSYY and CDR2 QGS. The CDR3 spans 17 residues. CDR3 loop: CALGELLTSWGLNKLIF. The CDR3 DNA sequence: TGTGCTCTTGGGGAATTACTTACGTCCTGGGGGTTAAATAAACTCATCTTT.

This clone turned up a few times. The V call is TRDV1, the J call TRDJ1; D is possibly TRDD3 (5 bases). V lost 0 bases and J 3 bases, leaving 26 bases between the germline ends. CDR1 and CDR2 from the germline V gene are TSWWSYY and QGS. The CDR3 covers 20 residues. The CDR3 DNA reads TGTGCTCTTGGGGAACTAGCATCATTCCCCCGACTCTGGGAGGCCGATAAACTCATCTTT. Protein: CALGELASFPRLWEADKLIF.

The chain is built from TRDV1 and TRDJ2; 7 nucleotides line up with TRDD3. TCRdb gives no J gene; it was assigned here by matching the DNA to germline. CDR3 size: 17 residues. Germline V gene lookup returns CDR1 TSWWSYY and CDR2 QGS. The ends lost 5 bases at V and 2 bases at J; junction bases unmatched: 11. The CDR3 DNA follows: TGTGCTCTTGGGAAAAGGGGGGGGATGAGCTTGACAGCACAACTCTTCTTT. Protein: CALGKRGGMSLTAQLFF.

The rearrangement links TRDV1 to TRDJ1, with 10 bases matching TRDD3. CDR3 length: 19 amino acids. J lost 0 bases, V lost 2 bases, and 12 bases had no gene match. Germline V CDR1 and CDR2: TSWWSYY, QGS. CDR3 nucleotides: TGTGCTCTTGGGGAATCAATTCGCTACTGGGGGATTTACACCGATAAACTCATCTTT. The encoded protein is CALGESIRYWGIYTDKLIF.

On this clone itself: The junction differs from germline at one of its ends, possibly a read error. V usage is TRDV1 and J usage is TRDJ1; D is possibly TRDD3 (6 bases). There are 14 residues in the CDR3. Germline V gene lookup returns CDR1 TSWWSYY and CDR2 QGS. As DNA, the CDR3 is TGTGCTCTGGGGGAATCAGCAAACCGCGATAAACTCATCTTT. It is translated as CALGESANRDKLIF.

No V gene was called, and the J gene is TRDJ1; the table's TRDD3 call for D was not verified on the DNA. This CDR3 comprises 20 residues. The CDR3 bases are TGTGCTCTTGGGGAATACCTACATTTCCTGGATGTCCTCCCCGCCGATAAACTCATCTTT. The encoded protein is CALGEYLHFLDVLPADKLIF.

The sample holds a few counts of this clone. The V gene is TRDV2, the J gene TRDJ1; 9 positions match TRDD3. CDR1 GEAIGNYY and CDR2 EKD come from the germline V gene. J lost 3 bases, V lost 6 bases, and 13 bases had no gene match. This CDR3 comprises 16 residues. The CDR3 sequence is CACKAGGLGTPDKLIF. The CDR3 DNA follows: TGTGCCTGTAAGGCTGGGGGATTGGGGACCCCCGATAAACTCATCTTT.

V is TRDV1 and J is TRDJ1; TRDD3 matches at 9 bases. V was clipped by 0 bases and J by 2 bases; unmatched bases: 22. The CDR3 loop spans 22 amino acids. Germline assignment: CDR1 TSWWSYY and CDR2 QGS. CDR3 DNA: TGTGCTCTTGGGGAACTTCAACCTAAGAGGCGACTGGGGGACCTCACTACCGATAAACTCATCTTT. It yields the protein CALGELQPKRRLGDLTTDKLIF.

This clone was recorded a few times. The chain recombines TRDV1 with TRDJ1; 9 bases align to TRDD2. Germline loops: CDR1 TSWWSYY, CDR2 QGS. The V gene end was trimmed by 1 base and the J gene end by 1 base; junction bases not matched to a gene: 19. The CDR3 runs 21 residues. In DNA, the CDR3 is TGTGCTCTTGGGGAACAAGGCCTTCCTACCGAGGTCGTTAAGGGCACCGATAAACTCATCTTT. Translation gives CALGEQGLPTEVVKGTDKLIF.

This clone was picked up a small number of times. The chain uses TRDV1 and TRDJ1; D is possibly TRDD3 (6 bases). The CDR3 consists of 13 residues. V gave up 1 base and J gave up 10 bases, with 13 bases separating them. The germline CDR1 and CDR2 sequences are TSWWSYY and QGS. The CDR3 DNA follows: TGTGCTCTTGGGGAACCCGGGGATTTAGGACTCATCTTT. Its protein product is CALGEPGDLGLIF.

This clone has just a few counts. The V and J genes are TRDV2 and TRDJ1; 7 bases match TRDD3. The CDR3 totals 16 residues. The V gene's germline CDR1 is GEAIGNYY and CDR2 EKD. Germline trimming cut 7 bases from V and 3 bases from J; bases unmatched to any gene: 16. The chain's CDR3 is CACITLGAKYADKLIF. The CDR3 DNA reads as TGTGCCTGCATAACCCTGGGGGCTAAGTACGCCGATAAACTCATCTTT.

This sequence joins TRDV1 and TRDJ1, with D unresolved. V lost 3 bases and J 0 bases, leaving 20 bases between the germline ends. Germline loops: CDR1 TSWWSYY, CDR2 QGS. This CDR3 spans 18 amino acids. CDR3 nucleotides: TGTGCTCTTGGGGACGGGTTCCCCACGCAACGGTACACCGATAAACTCATCTTT. This translates into CALGDGFPTQRYTDKLIF.